What follows describes a single TCR beta chain. The antigen remains undetermined. This specimen comes from a study of human T cells and chemical hapten exposure. The overall study: Diphenylcyclopropenone doses were given weekly to the scalps of patients across the approximately 22-week study. The study's findings and limits: Patch test score tracked positively with PT1 expanded TCR counts.

Time point of the sample: pre-sensitization, week 0. Treatment noted: therapeutic diphenylcyclopropenone sensitization with weekly scalp DPC. Unfractionated whole blood yielded the extracted total RNA. Unique molecular identifiers were linked by the library to individual cDNA molecules. A single record per CDR3 protein comes from TCRdb applying MiXCR to the RACE reads. The table lists 280,000 or so distinct CDR3 sequences, around 7.3% of them singletons. Germline V gene data show CDR1 as DFQATT and CDR2 as SNEGSKA (reference sequence). The V end was cut by 3 bases, the J end by 8 bases, with 12 bases between. The CDR3 contains 12 residues.

Sample: whole blood, taken in connection with sensitization to the hapten diphenylcyclopropenone (DPC). This chain joins TRBV20-1 and TRBJ2-3; no clear D gene. This clonotype originated in a man in his late teens or twenties with alopecia areata. Some clones in this sample may be carry-over from other donors' samples. For the CDR3, the DNA is TGCAGTGCTAGTTTTCGGGCTGCTACGCAGTATTTT. This translates into CSASFRAATQYF.